The 4 T cell receptor beta chains below were found in one sample sequenced in a study of cytomegalovirus exposure and HLA in healthy donors. Assay: immunoSEQ multiplex PCR; the TCRdb copy retains only in-frame clones and omits some. The sample records 150,000 or so clones, 86% being singletons. Sequencing used PBMCs. These receptors came from a man aged 18 to 30 in good health and CMV-seropositive.

In DNA, the CDR3 is TGCGCCAGCAGGACAGGGGGCGGTCTGGCTGGCTACACCTTC. It is translated as CASRTGGGLAGYTF. The chain combines TRBV5-1 with TRBJ1-2, with 10 nucleotides matching TRBD1. J gave up 7 bases and V 5 bases, and 8 bases lay outside the gene matches. The CDR3 is made up of 14 amino acids. Germline V gene data show CDR1 as SGHRS and CDR2 as YFSETQ.

The rearrangement joins TRBV11-2 to TRBJ2-3; tentatively, D is TRBD1 (5 bases). Trimming shortened V by 4 bases and J by 2 bases, and 13 bases separated the two germline ends. The CDR3 contains 15 residues. Germline V gene sequence: CDR1 SGHAT, CDR2 FQNNGV. The CDR3 sequence: CASSSRWGTTDTQYF. The DNA for the CDR3 is TGTGCCAGCAGCTCTAGATGGGGCACCACAGATACGCAGTATTTT.

J is TRBJ1-2 and V is TRBV4-3; TRBD1 might be the D (5 bases). Trimming took off 0 bases at V and 7 bases at J, with 9 bases between the two ends. The CDR3 is made up of 13 amino acids. Germline CDR1 and CDR2: LGHNA and YSLEER. The DNA for the CDR3 is TGCGCCAGCAGCCAAGATTACGGGGGTGGCTACACCTTC. Protein product: CASSQDYGGGYTF.

V usage is TRBV27 and J usage is TRBJ1-2; D gene unclear. V was cut by 3 bases and J by 1 base, with 9 bases left in between. Per the germline V gene, CDR1 is MNHEY and CDR2 is SMNVEV (reference sequence). This CDR3 has 14 residues. This CDR3 is CASSFGERNYGYTF. The CDR3 DNA sequence: TGTGCCAGCAGTTTTGGAGAACGTAACTATGGCTACACCTTC.